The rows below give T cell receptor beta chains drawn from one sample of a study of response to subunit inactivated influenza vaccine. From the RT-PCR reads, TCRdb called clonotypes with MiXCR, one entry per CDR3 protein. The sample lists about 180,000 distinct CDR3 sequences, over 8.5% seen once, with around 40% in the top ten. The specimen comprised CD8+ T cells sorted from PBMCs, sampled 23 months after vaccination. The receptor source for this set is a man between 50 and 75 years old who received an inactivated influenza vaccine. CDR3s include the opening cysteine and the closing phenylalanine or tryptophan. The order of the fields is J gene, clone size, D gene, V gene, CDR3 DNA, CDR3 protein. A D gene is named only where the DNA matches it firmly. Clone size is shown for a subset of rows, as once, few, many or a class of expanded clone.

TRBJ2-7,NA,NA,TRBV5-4,TGTGCCAGCAGCCGACAGTCCTCCTACGAGCAGTACTTC,CASSRQSSYEQYF
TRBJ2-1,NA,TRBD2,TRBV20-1,TGCAGTGCTAGATCAACACTGGGACTAGCATCCTACAATGAGCAGTTCTTC,CSARSTLGLASYNEQFF
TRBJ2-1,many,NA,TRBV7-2,TGTGCCAGCAGCGACTCGACAGCGAATGAGCAGTTCTTC,CASSDSTANEQFF
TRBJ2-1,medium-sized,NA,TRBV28,TGTGCCAGCAGCCCTCGGGGCTACAATGAGCAGTTCTTC,CASSPRGYNEQFF
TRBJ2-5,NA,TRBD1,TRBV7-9,TGTGCCAGCAGCCCCCAGGCTTTGGACAGGAGAGAGACCCAGTACTTC,CASSPQALDRRETQYF
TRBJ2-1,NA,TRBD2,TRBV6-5,TGTGCCGTAGCGGGAGGGAACAATGAGCAGTTCTTC,CAVAGGNNEQFF
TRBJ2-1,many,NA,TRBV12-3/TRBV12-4,TGTGCCAGCAGTCCGGGGACCTACAATGAGCAGTTCTTC,CASSPGTYNEQFF
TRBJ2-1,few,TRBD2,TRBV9,TGTGCCAGCAGCGTGGGGGGGCTAGCGGGAGACTATGAGCAGTTCTTC,CASSVGGLAGDYEQFF
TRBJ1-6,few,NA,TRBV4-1,TGCGCCAGCAGCCAAGGGGTTTCACCCCTCCACTTT,CASSQGVSPLHF
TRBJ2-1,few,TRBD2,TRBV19,TGTGCCAGTAGTATGACGGCTAGCGGCTACAATGAGCAGTTCTTC,CASSMTASGYNEQFF
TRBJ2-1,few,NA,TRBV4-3,TGCGCCAGCAGCCAATTTCAAACAGCACACAATGAGCAGTTCTTC,CASSQFQTAHNEQFF
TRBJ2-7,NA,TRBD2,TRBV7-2,TGTGCCAGCAGCTGGGGGGGACTAGGAGGATACGAGCAGTACTTC,CASSWGGLGGYEQYF
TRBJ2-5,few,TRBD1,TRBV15,TGTGCCACCAGCAGCGTTACAGGGGAAGGAGAGACCCAGTACTTC,CATSSVTGEGETQYF
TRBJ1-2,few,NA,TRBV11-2,TGTGCCAGCACCCCGTCGGGGGGTCGGGATGGCTACACCTTC,CASTPSGGRDGYTF
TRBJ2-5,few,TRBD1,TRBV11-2,TGTGCCAGCAGCCCCGGACAGGTTCTATTTGAGACCCAGTACTTC,CASSPGQVLFETQYF
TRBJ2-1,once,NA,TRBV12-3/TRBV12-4,TGTGCCAGCAGCACGACCGGGAATGTGGGTTACAATGAGCAGTTCTTC,CASSTTGNVGYNEQFF
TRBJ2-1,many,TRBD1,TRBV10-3,TGTGCCATCAGTGAGGAGACAGGGTATGAGCAGTTCTTC,CAISEETGYEQFF
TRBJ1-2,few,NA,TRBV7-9,TGTGCCAGCAGCCCCGTCACAGATGGCTACACCTTC,CASSPVTDGYTF
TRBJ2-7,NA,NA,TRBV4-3,TGCGCCAGCAGCCAGCTCATCGGCGTATCCTACGAGCAGTACTTC,CASSQLIGVSYEQYF
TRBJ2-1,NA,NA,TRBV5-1,TGCGCCAGCAGCCCCGGCAGGGCCCCCCCCGTATCCTACAATGAGCAGTTCTTC,CASSPGRAPPVSYNEQFF
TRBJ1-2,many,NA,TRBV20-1,TGCAGTGCTACCCGGACAGCCGACTATGGCTACACCTTC,CSATRTADYGYTF
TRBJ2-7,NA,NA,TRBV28,TGTGCCAGCAGTTGGGCGGCGGGGTACGAGCAGTACTTC,CASSWAAGYEQYF